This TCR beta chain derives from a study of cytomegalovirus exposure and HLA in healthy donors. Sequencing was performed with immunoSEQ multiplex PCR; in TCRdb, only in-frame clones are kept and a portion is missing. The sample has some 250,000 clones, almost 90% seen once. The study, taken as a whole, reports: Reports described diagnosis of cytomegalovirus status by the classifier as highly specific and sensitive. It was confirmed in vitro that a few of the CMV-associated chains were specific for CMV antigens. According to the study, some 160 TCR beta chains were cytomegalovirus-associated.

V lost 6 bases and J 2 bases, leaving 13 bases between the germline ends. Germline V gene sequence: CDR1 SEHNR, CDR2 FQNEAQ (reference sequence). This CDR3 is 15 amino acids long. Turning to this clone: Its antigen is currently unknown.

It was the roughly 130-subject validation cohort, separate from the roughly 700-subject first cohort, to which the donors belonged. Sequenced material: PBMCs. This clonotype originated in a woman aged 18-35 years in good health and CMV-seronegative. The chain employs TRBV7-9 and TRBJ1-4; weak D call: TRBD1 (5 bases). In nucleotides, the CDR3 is TGTGCCAGCAGTTTTAGCGGGGGTACTAATGAAAAACTGTTTTTT. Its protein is CASSFSGGTNEKLFF.